The clone carrying this T cell receptor (beta chain) appeared many times. TCRdb analysed the 5' RACE reads with MiXCR anew, one entry per CDR3 protein. Among 150,000 to 200,000 distinct CDR3 sequences listed, approximately 12% were seen once. The record originates from a study of CD8 T cells in ankylosing spondylitis. Germline values: CDR1 MDHEN, CDR2 SYDVKM. The V gene lost 1 base and the J gene lost 6 bases, with 13 bases spanning the gap. CDR3 length: 15 residues. Material: blood, either unsorted or a sorted T cell fraction (not recorded which). The genes are TRBV28 and TRBJ1-5; tentatively, D is TRBD1 (5 bases). This clonotype was sampled from a female donor with ankylosing spondylitis or in good health (not recorded which). CDR3 loop: CASSLFRAGTQPQHF. DNA of the CDR3: TGTGCCAGCAGTTTATTTCGGGCGGGGACTCAGCCCCAGCATTTT.